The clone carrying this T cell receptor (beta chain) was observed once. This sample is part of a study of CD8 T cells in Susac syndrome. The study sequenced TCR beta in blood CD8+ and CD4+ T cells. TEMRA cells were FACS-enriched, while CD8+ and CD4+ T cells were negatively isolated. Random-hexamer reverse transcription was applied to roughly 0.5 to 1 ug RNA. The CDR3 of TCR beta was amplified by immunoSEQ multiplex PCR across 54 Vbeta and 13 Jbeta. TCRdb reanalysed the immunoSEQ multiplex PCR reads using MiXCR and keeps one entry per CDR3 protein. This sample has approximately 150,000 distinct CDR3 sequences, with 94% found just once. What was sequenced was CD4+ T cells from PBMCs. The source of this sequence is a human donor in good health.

The CDR3 bases are TGTGCCAGCAGCCGTTCCCAACAGGGGGCAAGTGAAGCTTTCTTT. Its protein product is CASSRSQQGASEAFF. This rearrangement joins TRBV12-3 or TRBV12-4 to TRBJ1-1, with 9 bases lining up with TRBD1. The CDR3 totals 15 residues. Trimming at V came to 6 bases and at J to 7 bases, leaving 12 bases not matched to a gene.